The 14 T cell receptor beta chains below come from one sample, sequenced in a study of cytomegalovirus exposure and HLA in healthy donors. The PCR contained 60 Vbeta and 13 Jbeta primers. The data were produced by immunoSEQ multiplex PCR, yet TCRdb's version contains in-frame clones alone and is incomplete. The repertoire holds 150,000 to 200,000 clones, roughly 85% seen once, with 2% to 2.5% in the top ten. Sequenced: PBMCs. These receptors were collected from a woman aged 45-60 years in good health and CMV-seronegative.

Turning to this clone: The junction departs from the called germline gene at one end, perhaps through a read error. The genes are TRBV30 and TRBJ2-3; maybe TRBD2 (6 bases). CDR3 length: 14 amino acids. In germline, CDR1 is GTSNPN, CDR2 SVGIG (reference sequence). CDR3 amino acids: CAWSITGARDTQYF. CDR3 sequence (DNA): TGTGCTTGGAGTATAACGGGAGCAAGAGATACGCAGTATTTT.

The chain recombines TRBV18 with TRBJ1-5, with 8 bases matching TRBD1. The J segment lost 6 bases and the V segment lost 3 bases, leaving 4 bases of the junction unmatched. This CDR3 comprises 14 residues. The V gene's germline CDR1 is KGHSH and CDR2 LQKENI. The CDR3: CASSPDRVGQPQHF. CDR3 nucleotides: TGTGCCAGCTCACCGGACAGGGTTGGTCAGCCCCAGCATTTT.

The rearrangement links TRBV15 to TRBJ2-7; the match to TRBD2 covers 9 bases. V shed 8 bases, J shed 5 bases, and the junction held 16 bases outside the gene matches. The CDR3 has 16 residues. Germline V lookup: CDR1 LNHNV, CDR2 YYDKDF (reference sequence). CDR3 sequence (DNA): TGTGCCACCGGCACCGGGAGGGGTAGCGGGAGTAACGAGCAGTACTTC. Its protein is CATGTGRGSGSNEQYF.

This chain uses TRBV9 with TRBJ1-1; the D gene is possibly TRBD1 (5 bases). V dropped 0 bases and J dropped 4 bases, with 16 bases sitting between them. The length of the CDR3 is 16 residues. Germline V gene sequence: CDR1 SGDLS, CDR2 YYNGEE. The chain's CDR3 is CASSVDGPGVATEAFF. CDR3 bases: TGTGCCAGCAGCGTAGATGGGCCGGGGGTCGCCACTGAAGCTTTCTTT.

The gene calls are TRBV28 and TRBJ2-5; the D gene is possibly TRBD1 (5 bases). The J call may be faulty, since TRBJ2-7 better matches the DNA end. Per germline, CDR1 MDHEN and CDR2 SYDVKM. The CDR3 runs to 14 residues. The CDR3 DNA is TGTGCCAGCAGTCATCGGACGGACACCTACGAGCAGTACTTC. As protein: CASSHRTDTYEQYF.

This clone was counted only a few times. The genes are TRBV28 and TRBJ1-1, with 11 bases matching TRBD1. Trimming cost V 2 bases and J 4 bases; bases outside gene matches: 6. This CDR3 is built from 16 residues. Per the germline V gene, CDR1 is MDHEN and CDR2 is SYDVKM. The CDR3 region is CASSLGDRGWITEAFF. The CDR3 nucleotides are TGTGCCAGCAGTTTAGGGGACAGGGGGTGGATCACTGAAGCTTTCTTT.

In this sample, this clone turned up once. The CDR3 loop reads CASSIYREAFF. The CDR3 coding sequence is TGTGCCAGTAGTATATACCGGGAGGCTTTCTTT. The chain employs TRBV19 and TRBJ1-1; D is unclear. Germline-derived CDR1 and CDR2 are LNHDA and SQIVND (reference sequence). The CDR3 totals 11 residues. Trimming left V 2 bases short and J 11 bases short, with 9 bases between.

This chain uses TRBV30 with TRBJ2-3; possible D gene TRBD1, 7 bases. Germline loops: CDR1 GTSNPN, CDR2 SVGIG (reference sequence). This CDR3 contains 15 residues. The V gene lost 5 bases and the J gene lost 1 base, with 16 bases spanning the gap. This CDR3 is CAWGNGGTGTDTQYF. Here the CDR3 DNA reads TGTGCCTGGGGGAATGGCGGGACAGGCACAGATACGCAGTATTTT. Looking up the rest from reference TRBV30 and TRBJ2-3 gives the full variable domain: SQTIHQWPATLVQPVGSPLSLECTVEGTSNPNLYWYRQAAGRGLQLLFYSVGIGQISSEVPQNLSASRPQDRQFILSSKKLLLSDSGFYLCAWGNGGTGTDTQYFGPGTRLTVL.

This clone occurred a few times. The rearrangement joins TRBV11-3 to TRBJ2-2; TRBD1 matches 9 bases. Losses at the gene ends were 5 bases for V and 6 bases for J; bases not matched to a gene: 7. Per germline, CDR1 SGHNT and CDR2 YENEEA. The length of the CDR3 is 15 residues. The CDR3 nucleotides read TGTGCCAGCAGCACTCCGGGACAGGGAGCCGGGGAGCTGTTTTTT. Amino acids: CASSTPGQGAGELFF.

V gene TRBV14 combines with J gene TRBJ2-2; possible D gene TRBD2, 6 bases. Per germline, CDR1 SGHDN and CDR2 FVKESK. V lost 4 bases to trimming and J lost 0 bases, with 9 bases between them. The CDR3 loop spans 15 amino acids. CDR3 nucleotides: TGTGCCAGCAGCCGGGGCGGGGCGAACACCGGGGAGCTGTTTTTT. Translating it yields CASSRGGANTGELFF.

The chain joins TRBV29-1 to TRBJ2-1; TRBD2 agrees at 13 bases. With V trimmed by 6 bases and J by 5 bases, 13 bases remained unmatched. Germline V lookup: CDR1 SQVTM, CDR2 ANQGSEA. CDR3 length: 17 amino acids. CDR3 sequence reads: CSVAGTSGIVLNNEQFF. Here the CDR3 DNA reads TGCAGCGTGGCCGGGACTAGCGGGATTGTGCTTAACAATGAGCAGTTCTTC.

The chain uses TRBV5-1 and TRBJ1-5; D gene uncertain. There are 17 residues in the CDR3. V lost 1 base to trimming and J lost 5 bases, with 19 bases between them. Germline V CDR1 and CDR2: SGHRS, YFSETQ. The CDR3 DNA reads as TGCGCCAGCAGCTTGAAAGGAGTCAGCAATTACGATCAGCCCCAGCATTTT. It codes for CASSLKGVSNYDQPQHF.

The rearrangement uses TRBV4-1 and TRBJ2-7, with D tentatively TRBD2 (6 bases). CDR1 is MGHRA and CDR2 is YSYEKL in the germline V gene. V lost 0 bases and J lost 3, with 12 bases in between. This CDR3 is built from 15 residues. This chain's CDR3 is CASSQDGTFNYEQYF. Written as DNA, the CDR3 is TGCGCCAGCAGCCAAGATGGGACTTTTAACTACGAGCAGTACTTC.

The V and J genes are TRBV28 and TRBJ1-2; D remains ambiguous. CDR3 length: 12 amino acids. The germline V gene encodes CDR1 MDHEN and CDR2 SYDVKM. Trimming removed 5 bases from V and 1 base from J, with 5 bases in between. This chain's CDR3 is CASSAGNYGYTF. In DNA, the CDR3 is TGTGCCAGCAGTGCGGGTAACTATGGCTACACCTTC.